Shown below are 9 T cell receptor beta chains from a single sample sequenced in a study of blood T cells in healthy people across ages (dated by TCRdb to the mid-2010s). Preparation of the library involved 5' RACE. Data came from an Illumina HiSeq 2500. A second roughly 7 to 11 cycle PCR used a sample-barcoded 5' primer and a J-beta primer mix. TCRdb trimmed the raw reads at Q25, called clones with MiXCR and kept productive beta chains. Every entry covers one CDR3 protein and lists the most common genes and DNA from its rows. The table for this sample lists around 1,500,000 distinct CDR3 sequences; over 25% of them were counted only once. The ten biggest clones cover about 8% of the sample. The specimen was blood. Source of these receptors: a woman younger than 45 in good health.

This clonotype was counted many times. The chain is built from TRBV4-2 and TRBJ2-1; D unresolved. Per the germline V gene, CDR1 is LGHNA and CDR2 is YNFKEQ. This CDR3 comprises 14 residues. The germline V and J ends were trimmed by 0 bases and 8 bases, with 11 bases remaining between them. In DNA form, the CDR3 reads TGTGCCAGCAGCCAAGACCCGGACGCGGATGAGCAGTTCTTC. Its translation: CASSQDPDADEQFF.

A word on this clonotype: A much larger clone sits a single nucleotide away, making a read error possible. The J gene is TRBJ1-2, the V gene TRBV10-3; D ambiguous. In germline, CDR1 is ENHRY, CDR2 SYGVKD. The CDR3 length is 14 residues. The CDR3 protein is CAIGEMGSNYGYTF. Written as DNA, the CDR3 is TGTGCCATCGGTGAGATGGGGTCCAACTATGGCTACACCTTC.

The rearrangement links TRBV29-1 to TRBJ2-1; D may match TRBD1 or TRBD2 (5 bases each). Germline loops: CDR1 SQVTM, CDR2 ANQGSEA. V lost 2 bases to trimming and J lost 13 bases, with 18 bases between them. The length of the CDR3 is 13 residues. The CDR3 spells CSVEKGRGETQFF. The CDR3 DNA sequence: TGCAGCGTTGAAAAGGGAAGGGGAGAGACCCAGTTCTTC.

The chain joins TRBV3-1 to TRBJ1-2; tentative D call: TRBD1 (6 bases). V lost 0 bases and J lost 7, with 15 bases in between. Germline V gives CDR1 LGHDT, CDR2 YNNKEL (reference sequence). The CDR3 is made up of 15 amino acids. The CDR3 spells CASSQDGAGVGGYTF. Written as DNA, the CDR3 is TGTGCCAGCAGCCAAGACGGGGCAGGGGTAGGTGGCTACACCTTC.

This clonotype was counted between two and nine times. The chain carries TRBV7-2 and TRBJ2-7, with D uncertain. The germline CDR1 and CDR2 sequences are SGHTA and FQGNSA. Trimming removed 0 bases at V and 2 bases at J, with 11 bases between. The CDR3 has 15 residues. Written as DNA, the CDR3 is TGTGCCAGCAGCTTAGCGGAGCTCGCCACCTACGAGCAGTACTTC. Residues: CASSLAELATYEQYF.

J is TRBJ2-7 and V is TRBV18; D is perhaps TRBD1 or TRBD2 (6 bases each). CDR1 and CDR2 from the germline V gene are KGHSH and LQKENI. This CDR3 contains 14 residues. V lost 4 bases and J lost 7, with 17 bases in between. The CDR3 region is CASSLNIPGAEQYF. In DNA form, the CDR3 reads TGTGCCAGCTCACTCAACATTCCGGGGGCTGAGCAGTACTTC.

This clonotype has a handful of counts. It may be a read error: a sequence one base away is much more abundant. This chain uses TRBV2 with TRBJ1-2; D unclear. The CDR3 is made up of 15 amino acids. The germline V and J ends were trimmed by 9 bases and 3 bases, with 20 bases remaining between them. Germline CDR1 is SNHLY and CDR2 is FYNNEI. CDR3 region: CARASWETRDYGYTF. DNA for the CDR3: TGTGCCAGGGCCTCCTGGGAGACCCGCGACTATGGCTACACCTTC.

The J gene is TRBJ1-1, the V gene TRBV29-1, with a possible D match to TRBD1 (5 bases). Trimming left V 7 bases short and J 0 bases short, with 15 bases between. The CDR3 runs to 14 residues. Germline lookup yields CDR1 SQVTM and CDR2 ANQGSEA. As DNA, the CDR3 is TGCAGCGCGCCAGGGACCTCCATGAACACTGAAGCTTTCTTT. This sequence encodes CSAPGTSMNTEAFF. The whole variable domain, filled in from reference TRBV29-1 and TRBJ1-1, reads SAVISQKPSRDICQRGTSLTIQCQVDSQVTMMFWYRQQPGQSLTLIATANQGSEATYESGFVIDKFPISRPNLTFSTLTVSNMSPEDSSIYLCSAPGTSMNTEAFFGQGTRLTVV.

The gene calls are TRBV2 and TRBJ1-2; D is unresolved. Germline V gene sequence: CDR1 SNHLY, CDR2 FYNNEI. The CDR3 loop spans 13 amino acids. Between the trimmed V and J ends, which lost 4 bases and 6 bases, there was a span of 12 bases. The CDR3 sequence is CASSGIKRDGYTF. In DNA, the CDR3 is TGTGCCAGCAGTGGAATAAAGAGGGATGGCTACACCTTC.